The entry that follows covers one T cell receptor beta chain sequence. What it binds is unknown. CDR1 is MNHEY and CDR2 is SMNVEV in the germline V gene (reference sequence). This CDR3 region has 15 residues. V was trimmed by 2 bases and J by 8 bases, leaving 13 bases between them. Extracted RNA was reverse transcribed, and the resulting cDNA served as sequencing template. TCRdb keeps only in-frame clones here, not all; method: immunoSEQ multiplex PCR. The sample has roughly 280,000 clones, 50% to 75% seen once. Treatment here: oral pan-JAK inhibitor, 5-10 mg twice daily. The data belong to a study of CD8+ T cells in alopecia areata. The wider study: Treated patients took oral tofacitinib at 5 to 10 mg twice daily. Findings and limits, study-wide: Persistence of many expanded lesional clones was seen in scalp and blood during tofacitinib. Significant decreases in scalp clonality and expanded CD8+ clones followed tofacitinib treatment. When scalp samples are sequenced, resident alphabeta T cells of normal skin are also captured.

This rearrangement joins TRBV27 to TRBJ1-6, with D unresolved. This receptor was obtained from a human donor with alopecia areata. Sequencing was performed on CD4+ T cells sorted from blood, taken at week 52, from a patient treated with tofacitinib. Here the CDR3 reads CASSLAPAGYSPLHF. The CDR3 DNA sequence: TGTGCCAGCAGTTTAGCCCCGGCCGGATATTCACCCCTCCACTTT.